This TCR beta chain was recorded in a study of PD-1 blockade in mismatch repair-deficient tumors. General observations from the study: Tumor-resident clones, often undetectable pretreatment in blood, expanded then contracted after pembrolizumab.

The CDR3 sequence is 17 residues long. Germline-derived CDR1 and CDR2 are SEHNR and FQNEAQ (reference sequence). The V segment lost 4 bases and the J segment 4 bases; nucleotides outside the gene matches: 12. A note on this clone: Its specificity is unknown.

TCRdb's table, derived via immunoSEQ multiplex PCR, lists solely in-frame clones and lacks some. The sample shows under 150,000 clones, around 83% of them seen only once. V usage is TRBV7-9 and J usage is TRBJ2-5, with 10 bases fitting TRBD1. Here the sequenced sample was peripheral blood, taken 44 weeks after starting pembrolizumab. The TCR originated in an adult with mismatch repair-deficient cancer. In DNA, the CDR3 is TGTGCCAGCAGCTCGAGGGACAGGGGAATATTAGGAGAGACCCAGTACTTC. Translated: CASSSRDRGILGETQYF.